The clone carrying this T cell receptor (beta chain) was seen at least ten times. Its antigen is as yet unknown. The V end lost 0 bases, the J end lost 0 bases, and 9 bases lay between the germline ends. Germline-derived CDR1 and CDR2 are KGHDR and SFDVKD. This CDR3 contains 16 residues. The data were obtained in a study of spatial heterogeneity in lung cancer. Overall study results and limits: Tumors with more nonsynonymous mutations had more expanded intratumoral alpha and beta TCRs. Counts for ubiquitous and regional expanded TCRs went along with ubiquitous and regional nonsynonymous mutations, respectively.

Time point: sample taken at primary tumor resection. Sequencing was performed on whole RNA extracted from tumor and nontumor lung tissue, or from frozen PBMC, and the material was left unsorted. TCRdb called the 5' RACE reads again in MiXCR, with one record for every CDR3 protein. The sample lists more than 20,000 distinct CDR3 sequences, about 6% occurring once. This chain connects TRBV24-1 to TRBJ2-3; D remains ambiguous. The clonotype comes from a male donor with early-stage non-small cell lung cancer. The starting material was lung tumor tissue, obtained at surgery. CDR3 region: CATSDLGESSTDTQYF. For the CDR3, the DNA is TGTGCCACCAGTGATTTGGGAGAGTCTAGCACAGATACGCAGTATTTT.